The 10 T cell receptor beta chains listed next were all sequenced from one sample in a study of blood T cell repertoires in COVID-19. TCRdb's table, derived via immunoSEQ multiplex PCR, lists solely in-frame clones and lacks some. The sample lists roughly 100,000 clones, 85% to 90% occurring once. Sequencing was performed on peripheral blood. The receptors come from a human donor in a cohort sampled during active COVID-19.

V gene TRBV24-1 combines with J gene TRBJ2-1; unclear D gene. This CDR3 contains 11 residues. V dropped 1 base and J dropped 10 bases, with 4 bases sitting between them. Per the germline V gene, CDR1 is KGHDR and CDR2 is SFDVKD. The CDR3 region has the DNA TGTGCCACCAGTGATTTAGCGGAGCAGTTCTTC. It yields the protein CATSDLAEQFF.

This sequence joins TRBV27 and TRBJ2-7; possible D gene TRBD1, 5 bases. V lost 4 bases and J 5 bases, leaving 12 bases between the germline ends. Germline CDR1 is MNHEY and CDR2 is SMNVEV (reference sequence). The CDR3 extends over 13 amino acids. The CDR3, as DNA: TGTGCCAGCAGTTCCCGGTGGGGCGACGAGCAGTACTTC. It encodes CASSSRWGDEQYF.

The rearrangement links TRBV10-3 to TRBJ2-3, with 9 bases matching TRBD1. The germline gives CDR1 ENHRY, CDR2 SYGVKD. V was clipped by 5 bases and J by 2 bases; unmatched bases: 5. This CDR3 is built from 15 residues. The CDR3 loop reads CAISLGQGNTDTQYF. The CDR3 region has the DNA TGTGCCATCAGTTTGGGACAGGGAAACACAGATACGCAGTATTTT.

The V gene is TRBV19, the J gene TRBJ1-5; maybe TRBD1 (6 bases). The V gene's germline CDR1 is LNHDA and CDR2 SQIVND (reference sequence). Trimming cost V 6 bases and J 7 bases, with 10 bases left between them. The CDR3 has 12 residues. Here the CDR3 DNA reads TGTGCCAGTAGAAGGGGGGGACAGCCCCAGCATTTT. This codes for CASRRGGQPQHF.

The gene calls are TRBV5-6 and TRBJ2-5; D perhaps matches TRBD1 (6 bases). The CDR3 extends over 15 amino acids. Trimming left V 1 base short and J 2 bases short, with 12 bases between. From germline, CDR1 is SGHDT and CDR2 YYEEEE. The CDR3 reads CASSLYRVDQETQYF. The CDR3 nucleotides read TGTGCCAGCAGCTTGTACAGGGTAGATCAAGAGACCCAGTACTTC.

A few counts support this clone. The rearrangement links TRBV6-2 or TRBV6-3 to TRBJ1-2; maybe TRBD1 (6 bases). V was pared by 1 base and J by 7 bases, with 10 bases between. The germline V gene has CDR1 MNHEY and CDR2 SVGEGT. The CDR3 is 13 residues long. The CDR3 loop reads CASSYLGALGYTF. The DNA of the CDR3 is TGTGCCAGCAGTTACTTGGGGGCGCTTGGCTACACCTTC.

This clone turned up a few times. The chain uses TRBV29-1 and TRBJ1-1; a weak D match, TRBD1 (5 bases). There are 14 residues in the CDR3. The germline V gene encodes CDR1 SQVTM and CDR2 ANQGSEA. DNA for the CDR3: TGCGCGGTTGGGACTAGACAGTCAAACACTGAAGCTTTCTTT. It encodes CAVGTRQSNTEAFF. Drawing the rest from reference TRBV29-1 and TRBJ1-1, the complete variable domain is SAVISQKPSRDICQRGTSLTIQCQVDSQVTMMFWYRQQPGQSLTLIATANQGSEATYESGFVIDKFPISRPNLTFSTLTVSNMSPEDSSIYLCAVGTRQSNTEAFFGQGTRLTVV.

This clone was counted only a few times. V is TRBV10-3 and J is TRBJ1-1; D is undetermined. Per germline, CDR1 ENHRY and CDR2 SYGVKD. Deletions cut 1 base from V and 0 bases from J, with 12 bases between. The CDR3 consists of 16 residues. This CDR3 reads CAISELVTRMNTEAFF. DNA for the CDR3: TGTGCCATCAGTGAGTTAGTGACAAGGATGAACACTGAAGCTTTCTTT.

The CDR3, as DNA: TGTGCCAGCAGCCGGCGGGTTGGGCAGCTTCCGAACACTGAAGCTTTCTTT. This gives the protein CASSRRVGQLPNTEAFF. The V gene is TRBV7-2, the J gene TRBJ1-1, with D uncertain. The CDR3 is 17 amino acids. CDR1 and CDR2 (germline): SGHTA, FQGNSA. V was clipped by 5 bases and J by 1 base, with 20 bases between them.

V gene TRBV5-4 combines with J gene TRBJ2-1, with 7 bases aligning to TRBD2. From germline, CDR1 is SGHNT and CDR2 YYREEE (reference sequence). V shed 2 bases and J 2 bases; nucleotides not matched to a gene: 7. The CDR3 totals 16 residues. CDR3 protein: CASSFLSGVAYNEQFF. The CDR3 region has the DNA TGTGCCAGCAGCTTTCTAAGCGGGGTCGCCTACAATGAGCAGTTCTTC.